These 21 T cell receptor beta chains originate from one sample sequenced in a study of cytomegalovirus exposure and HLA in healthy donors (dated 2017 in TCRdb). Library prep was done by the immunoSEQ multiplex PCR assay. The multiplex PCR relied on a mix of 60 forward primers for TCR Vbeta segments and 13 reverse primers for TCR Jbeta segments. Not all clones reach the TCRdb copy of this immuneACCESS table, which keeps in-frame sequences only. Checked studies attribute under half of the gap to unresolved V genes and leave the rest unexplained. Present in this sample are around 130,000 clones, about 66% of which were seen just once. The ten largest clonotypes hold about 1.7% of the sample. The sequencing input was PBMCs. All receptors come from a male donor in good health and CMV-seronegative.

V is TRBV19 and J is TRBJ2-7; a possible D gene is TRBD1 (6 bases). The CDR3 runs to 14 residues. CDR1 and CDR2 from the germline V gene are LNHDA and SQIVND (reference sequence). V dropped 4 bases and J dropped 0 bases, with 10 bases sitting between them. CDR3 region: CASSTMDSSYEQYF. In nucleotides, the CDR3 is TGTGCCAGTAGTACTATGGACAGCTCCTACGAGCAGTACTTC. The full variable domain, rest sourced from reference TRBV19 and TRBJ2-7, is DGGITQSPKYLFRKEGQNVTLSCEQNLNHDAMYWYRQDPGQGLRLIYYSQIVNDFQKGDIAEGYSVSREKKESFPLTVTSAQKNPTAFYLCASSTMDSSYEQYFGPGTRLTVT.

The J gene is TRBJ2-7, the V gene TRBV15; D uncertain. The V end lost 3 bases, the J end lost 2 bases, and 11 bases lay between the germline ends. Germline CDR1 is LNHNV and CDR2 is YYDKDF (reference sequence). This CDR3 has 14 amino acids. The CDR3 protein is CATSSIFRTYEQYF. The CDR3 DNA follows: TGTGCCACCAGCAGCATCTTCAGGACCTACGAGCAGTACTTC. Full variable domain (remainder filled in from reference TRBV15 and TRBJ2-7): DAMVIQNPRYQVTQFGKPVTLSCSQTLNHNVMYWYQQKSSQAPKLLFHYYDKDFNNEADTPDNFQSRRPNTSFCFLDIRSPGLGDTAMYLCATSSIFRTYEQYFGPGTRLTVT.

This sequence joins TRBV6-1 and TRBJ2-7, with a possible D match to TRBD2 (5 bases). Trimming removed 7 bases at V and 1 base at J, with 11 bases between. CDR3 size: 13 residues. Germline V lookup: CDR1 MNHNS, CDR2 SASEGT. The chain's CDR3 is CASTLGISYEQYF. Written as DNA, the CDR3 is TGTGCCAGCACCCTCGGGATTTCCTACGAGCAGTACTTC.

This chain links TRBV4-3 with TRBJ1-1; no definite D call. Trimming cost V 5 bases and J 9 bases, with 22 bases left between them. The CDR3 consists of 15 residues. Germline V lookup: CDR1 LGHNA, CDR2 YSLEER. CDR3 protein: CASSESGRSIVKAFF. CDR3 DNA sequence: TGCGCCAGCAGCGAAAGCGGCAGGTCTATCGTGAAAGCTTTCTTT.

The chain recombines TRBV18 with TRBJ2-2; D is ambiguous. This CDR3 is 16 amino acids long. CDR1 is KGHSH and CDR2 is LQKENI in the germline V gene. V was cut by 2 bases and J by 4 bases, with 14 bases left in between. The CDR3 nucleotides read TGTGCCAGCTCACCATTTTCTCAGGATAGCACCGGGGAGCTGTTTTTT. Amino acid sequence: CASSPFSQDSTGELFF.

The rearrangement uses TRBV23-1 and TRBJ1-1; 9 bases align to TRBD1. TRBV23-1 is filed as an ORF, its function uncertain. V lost 7 bases and J lost 4; bases outside the gene matches: 10. This CDR3 spans 15 amino acids. The chain's CDR3 is CASKEDRGYSTEAFF. The CDR3 DNA follows: TGCGCCAGCAAAGAGGACAGGGGATATAGCACTGAAGCTTTCTTT.

CDR3 nucleotide sequence: TGTGCCAGTAGTCCCCATCTAGCGGGGGGCTACAATGAGCAGTTCTTC. Translated, it gives CASSPHLAGGYNEQFF. The chain is built from TRBV19 and TRBJ2-1; 11 nucleotides line up with TRBD2. Trimming at V came to 5 bases and at J to 3 bases, leaving 6 bases not matched to a gene. Germline loops: CDR1 LNHDA, CDR2 SQIVND (reference sequence). The CDR3 sequence is 16 residues long.

This clone was recorded a few times. The chain has TRBV6-6 and TRBJ1-6; 8 bases are shared with TRBD1. The CDR3 runs to 16 residues. Trimming removed 7 bases from V and 8 bases from J; junction bases left unmatched: 13. Germline-derived CDR1 and CDR2 are MNHNY and SVGAGI (reference sequence). The CDR3 DNA sequence: TGTGCCAGCACCGAAACAGGGGGGTTTTTTGATTCACCCCTCCACTTT. It is translated as CASTETGGFFDSPLHF.

The CDR3 nucleotides are TGTGCCAGCAGCTTAGAGGGAGGGGAAAAACTGTTTTTT. This gives the protein CASSLEGGEKLFF. The chain carries TRBV7-3 and TRBJ1-4; D uncertain. V was cut by 2 bases and J by 8 bases, with 9 bases left in between. This CDR3 has 13 amino acids. Germline V lookup: CDR1 SGHTA, CDR2 FQGTGA.

The chain couples TRBV5-1 to TRBJ1-2, with D possibly matching TRBD1 (5 bases). Deletions cut 3 bases from V and 5 bases from J, with 17 bases between. The CDR3 has 15 amino acids. Germline values: CDR1 SGHRS, CDR2 YFSETQ. CDR3 sequence: CASSSLATGGYGYTF. CDR3 bases: TGCGCCAGCAGCTCATTGGCGACGGGGGGGTATGGCTACACCTTC.

This chain joins TRBV28 and TRBJ1-3; perhaps TRBD1 as D (5 bases). The CDR3 loop spans 14 amino acids. V dropped 3 bases and J dropped 0 bases, with 6 bases sitting between them. CDR1 MDHEN and CDR2 SYDVKM come from the germline V gene. The CDR3 DNA sequence: TGTGCCAGCAGTTTGGACACCTCTGGAAACACCATATATTTT. This codes for CASSLDTSGNTIYF.

The chain links TRBV2 to TRBJ2-7, with 7 bases fitting TRBD1. Germline V gene sequence: CDR1 SNHLY, CDR2 FYNNEI. J gave up 2 bases and V 7 bases, and 11 bases lay outside the gene matches. The CDR3 has 15 amino acids. The DNA of the CDR3 is TGTGCCAGCAAGGGCGCGTGGACAGGAACCTACGAGCAGTACTTC. Residues: CASKGAWTGTYEQYF.

This clone has only one observation. The rearrangement joins TRBV19 to TRBJ2-5, with a tentative D call TRBD1 (6 bases). V was shortened by 5 bases and J by 1 base, with 14 bases between the two germline ends. CDR3 size: 15 residues. Germline CDR1 reads LNHDA; CDR2 reads SQIVND (reference sequence). CDR3 bases: TGTGCCAGTAGTCCTCACAGGGAACTCCAAGAGACCCAGTACTTC. Translation: CASSPHRELQETQYF. The full variable domain, in which reference TRBV19 and TRBJ2-5 provide the parts outside the CDR3, is DGGITQSPKYLFRKEGQNVTLSCEQNLNHDAMYWYRQDPGQGLRLIYYSQIVNDFQKGDIAEGYSVSREKKESFPLTVTSAQKNPTAFYLCASSPHRELQETQYFGPGTRLLVL.

V gene TRBV7-3 combines with J gene TRBJ2-5; 7 nucleotides match TRBD1. Germline trimming cut 5 bases from V and 1 base from J; bases unmatched to any gene: 10. Germline loops: CDR1 SGHTA, CDR2 FQGTGA. The length of the CDR3 is 16 residues. The CDR3 DNA is TGTGCCAGCAGCGTAGGGGACAGTCCGATCCAAGAGACCCAGTACTTC. The encoded protein is CASSVGDSPIQETQYF.

This clone was observed a single time. The chain carries TRBV27 and TRBJ2-7; D not resolved. Germline V CDR1 and CDR2: MNHEY, SMNVEV (reference sequence). Trimming stripped 5 bases from V and 3 bases from J, with 26 bases between. The CDR3 totals 18 residues. The CDR3 spells CASSPYSLDLVTLYEQYF. In DNA form, the CDR3 reads TGTGCCAGCAGTCCATACAGCCTCGATTTGGTAACTCTCTACGAGCAGTACTTC.

In this sample, this clone turned up a few times. This chain connects TRBV6-5 to TRBJ1-2; D not certain. Trimming cost V 0 bases and J 2 bases, with 10 bases left between them. The length of the CDR3 is 15 residues. Germline V gives CDR1 MNHEY, CDR2 SVGAGI. The CDR3 reads CASSYSKRRNYGYTF. The CDR3 bases are TGTGCCAGCAGTTACTCGAAGCGGAGGAACTATGGCTACACCTTC.

The CDR3 protein is CASSLDRANYGYTF. The CDR3 DNA is TGTGCCAGCAGCTTGGACAGAGCTAACTATGGCTACACCTTC. The V gene is TRBV7-2, the J gene TRBJ1-2; D might be TRBD1 (6 bases). The CDR3 extends over 14 amino acids. V was trimmed by 3 bases and J by 0 bases, leaving 8 bases between them. CDR1 and CDR2 (germline): SGHTA, FQGNSA.

The J gene is TRBJ2-2, the V gene TRBV27; 7 bases line up with TRBD1. The J segment lost 9 bases and the V segment lost 5 bases, leaving 3 bases of the junction unmatched. The CDR3 covers 12 residues. Germline CDR1 reads MNHEY; CDR2 reads SMNVEV (reference sequence). The CDR3 reads CASSQQGWELFF. In nucleotides, the CDR3 is TGTGCCAGCAGTCAACAGGGGTGGGAGCTGTTTTTT.

The chain uses TRBV7-6 and TRBJ1-1; D ambiguous. With 0 bases removed from V and 1 base from J, the gap between germline ends came to 3 bases. CDR1 is SGHVS, CDR2 FNYEAQ, per germline. The CDR3 sequence is 13 residues long. The CDR3 here is CASSLAGNTEAFF. CDR3 nucleotide sequence: TGTGCCAGCAGCTTAGCCGGGAACACTGAAGCTTTCTTT.

This chain links TRBV5-6 with TRBJ1-1; TRBD1 agrees at 10 bases. The germline V gene has CDR1 SGHDT and CDR2 YYEEEE. The CDR3 totals 13 residues. With V trimmed by 4 bases and J by 8 bases, 5 bases remained unmatched. CDR3 loop: CASSRDRGVEAFF. The CDR3 DNA reads as TGTGCCAGCAGCCGGGACAGGGGCGTGGAAGCTTTCTTT.

The chain recombines TRBV27 with TRBJ1-2; D remains unclear. V was trimmed by 1 base and J by 8 bases, leaving 17 bases between them. Germline values: CDR1 MNHEY, CDR2 SMNVEV (reference sequence). The CDR3 covers 15 residues. CDR3 loop: CASSLLGGRREGYTF. As DNA, the CDR3 is TGTGCCAGCAGTTTATTGGGTGGAAGGAGGGAGGGCTACACCTTC.